The 16 T cell receptor beta chains below were found in one sample sequenced in a study of blood T cells in healthy people across ages. Together with a sample-barcoded 5' primer, a J-beta primer mix was included in a second PCR lasting about 6 to 11 cycles. TCRdb re-called the 5' RACE reads with MiXCR, one entry per CDR3 protein. Among hundreds of thousands of distinct CDR3 sequences listed, around a quarter were seen once. These data also formed part of another study, on T cells of mothers and their children.

The source material was blood. Source of these receptors: a boy aged 2-15 years in good health.

The gene calls are TRBV6-2 or TRBV6-3 and TRBJ1-5; 8 bases line up with TRBD1. Germline-derived CDR1 and CDR2 are MNHEY and SVGEGT. The CDR3 consists of 15 residues. Losses at the gene ends were 2 bases for V and 4 bases for J; bases not matched to a gene: 4. CDR3 loop: CASSYVDRGNQPQHF. The CDR3 DNA reads TGTGCCAGCAGTTACGTAGACAGGGGTAATCAGCCCCAGCATTTT.

This clonotype was found a few times. The chain uses TRBV12-3 or TRBV12-4 and TRBJ2-5; 11 bases agree with TRBD2. Trimming removed 6 bases from V and 5 bases from J; junction bases left unmatched: 5. CDR3 length equals 14 residues. This CDR3 is CASRKTSGMETQYF. Written as DNA, the CDR3 is TGTGCCAGCAGAAAGACTAGCGGGATGGAGACCCAGTACTTC.

This rearrangement joins TRBV29-1 to TRBJ2-5, with 8 nucleotides matching TRBD1. The better agreement between TRBJ2-1 and the DNA end casts doubt on the J call. CDR3 length equals 14 residues. Germline V lookup: CDR1 SQVTM, CDR2 ANQGSEA. CDR3 sequence: CSVVKRDRINEQFF. CDR3 bases: TGCAGCGTTGTAAAAAGGGACAGGATCAATGAGCAGTTCTTC.

This clonotype was seen many times. The chain links TRBV7-9 to TRBJ2-5, with D hard to call. This CDR3 contains 14 residues. The V end lost 3 bases, the J end lost 1 base, and 9 bases lay between the germline ends. Germline V gives CDR1 SEHNR, CDR2 FQNEAQ (reference sequence). This chain's CDR3 is CASSLVGLQETQYF. As DNA, the CDR3 is TGTGCCAGCAGCTTGGTAGGGCTCCAAGAGACCCAGTACTTC.

The gene calls are TRBV10-3 and TRBJ1-5; D remains unclear. V lost 4 bases, J lost 5 bases, and 6 bases lay in between. Germline assignment: CDR1 ENHRY and CDR2 SYGVKD. This CDR3 region has 12 residues. In DNA, the CDR3 is TGTGCCATCAGTGGACCGGATCAGCCCCAGCATTTT. Protein product: CAISGPDQPQHF.

The sample holds a few counts of this clonotype. V and J are TRBV5-6 and TRBJ1-4; no clear D gene. The CDR3 loop spans 15 amino acids. Germline CDR1 and CDR2: SGHDT and YYEEEE. The V gene lost 2 bases and the J gene lost 0 bases, with 8 bases spanning the gap. The CDR3 loop is CASSFQFATNEKLFF. DNA of the CDR3: TGTGCCAGCAGCTTCCAGTTCGCAACTAATGAAAAACTGTTTTTT.

This clonotype was counted only a few times. This chain joins TRBV20-1 and TRBJ2-5; weak D call: TRBD1 (7 bases). The end of the DNA is better explained by TRBJ2-1, so the J call may be wrong. The CDR3 spans 15 residues. The germline gives CDR1 DFQATT, CDR2 SNEGSKA (reference sequence). The CDR3 sequence is CSATRGLRGNNEQFF. DNA of the CDR3: TGCAGTGCGACTAGGGGCCTCAGGGGGAACAATGAGCAGTTCTTC.

This clonotype has ten or more counts. V usage is TRBV6-1 and J usage is TRBJ2-3, with a weak D call TRBD2 (5 bases). Germline CDR1 and CDR2: MNHNS and SASEGT. With 3 bases removed from V and 3 bases from J, the gap between germline ends came to 16 bases. The length of the CDR3 is 16 residues. Written as DNA, the CDR3 is TGTGCCAGCAGTGAGTGGGGTCCAACGGGGACAGATACGCAGTATTTT. This codes for CASSEWGPTGTDTQYF.

The chain links TRBV5-5 to TRBJ2-5; TRBD1 agrees at 7 bases. Germline V gene data show CDR1 as SGHKS and CDR2 as YYEKEE (reference sequence). This CDR3 contains 15 residues. The junction had 9 bases not matched to a gene; V was cut back by 4 bases and J by 3 bases. The DNA for the CDR3 is TGTGCCAGCAGCCGATACCGGGACAGTGAAGAGACCCAGTACTTC. Amino acids: CASSRYRDSEETQYF.

This clonotype was detected a few times. The chain carries TRBV10-3 and TRBJ2-3; 8 nucleotides match TRBD1. There are 13 residues in the CDR3. Germline V gives CDR1 ENHRY, CDR2 SYGVKD. The J segment lost 7 bases and the V segment lost 8 bases, leaving 8 bases of the junction unmatched. The CDR3 spells CAISEARGHTQYF. In DNA, the CDR3 is TGTGCCATCTCCGAGGCCAGGGGGCATACGCAGTATTTT.

The V and J genes are TRBV18 and TRBJ2-1; D ambiguous. This CDR3 has 17 amino acids. CDR1 and CDR2 (germline): KGHSH, LQKENI. Deletions cut 2 bases from V and 0 bases from J, with 14 bases between. CDR3 coding DNA: TGTGCCAGCTCACCAAACATTCGTGGAAACTCCTACAATGAGCAGTTCTTC. It yields the protein CASSPNIRGNSYNEQFF.

V usage is TRBV3-1 and J usage is TRBJ1-5; D is perhaps TRBD1 (5 bases). This CDR3 has 16 residues. V lost 3 bases, J lost 9 bases, and 21 bases lay in between. Germline V gives CDR1 LGHDT, CDR2 YNNKEL (reference sequence). The CDR3 region is CASSQCPVGETMPQHF. The CDR3 region has the DNA TGTGCCAGCAGCCAGTGCCCTGTGGGGGAAACGATGCCCCAGCATTTT.

This clonotype showed up just a few times. CDR3 region: CATSTGQAPFNEQFF. Written as DNA, the CDR3 is TGTGCCACCAGCACCGGACAGGCTCCCTTCAATGAGCAGTTCTTC. The J gene is TRBJ2-1, the V gene TRBV15; TRBD1 aligns across 7 bases. After removal of 4 bases from V and 6 bases from J, the junction contained 9 bases not matched to a gene. CDR3 length equals 15 residues. The germline gives CDR1 LNHNV, CDR2 YYDKDF (reference sequence).

The CDR3 spells CSASRGQLQETQYF. Written as DNA, the CDR3 is TGCAGTGCTAGTCGGGGGCAGCTCCAAGAGACCCAGTACTTC. J is TRBJ2-5 and V is TRBV20-1, with D perhaps TRBD1 or TRBD2 (6 bases each). V lost 3 bases and J lost 1, with 12 bases in between. Germline CDR1 reads DFQATT; CDR2 reads SNEGSKA (reference sequence). The CDR3 extends over 14 amino acids.

The chain employs TRBV9 and TRBJ2-7; D may match TRBD1 or TRBD2 (5 bases each). Per the germline V gene, CDR1 is SGDLS and CDR2 is YYNGEE. Trimming removed 3 bases from V and 5 bases from J, with 15 bases in between. This CDR3 is 14 amino acids long. CDR3 in DNA: TGTGCCAGCAGCGCCCCGGCCAGGGACCACGAGCAGTACTTC. It codes for CASSAPARDHEQYF.

This clonotype has only one observation. V usage is TRBV7-8 and J usage is TRBJ1-2; TRBD1 aligns across 8 bases. V trimming: 4 bases; J trimming: 5 bases; junction bases outside the gene matches: 9. This CDR3 has 15 residues. Germline CDR1 reads SGHVS; CDR2 reads FQNEAQ. In nucleotides, the CDR3 is TGTGCCAGCAGCTCTAAGACAGGGGCCAAATATGGCTACACCTTC. It codes for CASSSKTGAKYGYTF. Drawing the rest from reference TRBV7-8 and TRBJ1-2, the complete variable domain is GAGVSQSPRYKVAKRGQDVALRCDPISGHVSLFWYQQALGQGPEFLTYFQNEAQLDKSGLPSDRFFAERPEGSVSTLKIQRTQQEDSAVYLCASSSKTGAKYGYTFGSGTRLTVV.